The T cell receptor beta chain under discussion was sequenced for a study of radiotherapy plus CTLA-4 blockade in lung cancer. Study details: Disease control reached 30% to 35%, with objective responses in roughly 19%. General study points: Response, reportedly, was best predicted by interferon-beta along with early blood T cell clone dynamics. Among blood TCR repertoires after radiotherapy plus ipilimumab, tumor-derived clones expanded.

This clone was recorded only once. Its specificity is not known. Assay: immunoSEQ multiplex PCR; the TCRdb copy retains only in-frame clones and omits some. The repertoire holds 65,000 to 90,000 clones, around nine tenths seen once, with 40% in the top ten. This clonotype was sampled from a human donor with non-small cell lung cancer that progressed on radiotherapy plus ipilimumab. The sample here was peripheral blood, taken from a patient treated with radiotherapy plus ipilimumab.

CDR3 DNA sequence: TGTGCCAGCAGTCCCAACTGGGCCAAAGACAATGAGCAGTTCTTC. Translating it yields CASSPNWAKDNEQFF. The V and J genes are TRBV27 and TRBJ2-1; D unresolved. The V and J ends lost 5 bases and 5 bases respectively, with 16 bases between them. This CDR3 region has 15 residues. Germline V lookup: CDR1 MNHEY, CDR2 SMNVEV (reference sequence).